This record covers a single T cell receptor beta chain. These data originate in a study of T cell responses to AZD1222 COVID-19 vaccine. The length of the CDR3 is 14 residues. Germline V gene sequence: CDR1 SQVTM, CDR2 ANQGSEA. V dropped 6 bases and J dropped 2; count of bases not matched to a gene: 5. Data came from immunoSEQ multiplex PCR; TCRdb stores just in-frame clones and leaves some out. The data hold 150,000 to 200,000 clones, with about 92% observed a single time. V usage is TRBV29-1 and J usage is TRBJ2-3; 10 nucleotides align to TRBD2. Sequenced here: peripheral blood, sampled on day 0 of AZD1222 vaccination. This clonotype originated in an adult in good health. The CDR3 here is CSVLSGGNTDTQYF. CDR3 nucleotides: TGCAGCGTCCTTAGCGGGGGGAACACAGATACGCAGTATTTT.